The sequence of this T cell receptor beta chain was determined in a study of CD8+ T cells in alopecia areata. Comments on this clone: This sample includes further DNA sequences coding for the same CDR3.

The germline V gene has CDR1 SGHRS and CDR2 YFSETQ. The V and J ends lost 1 base and 2 bases, in that order; junction bases with no gene match: 4. CDR3 size: 15 residues. Sample treatment: oral pan-JAK inhibitor, 5-10 mg twice daily. Sequencing relied on a cDNA template that was reverse transcribed from extracted RNA. Some clones are missing from TCRdb's copy, which holds only in-frame ones; the method was immunoSEQ multiplex PCR. The profile shows about 270,000 clones, roughly 63% of them singletons. The chain employs TRBV5-1 and TRBJ2-3; 7 positions agree with TRBD2. The material sequenced was CD4+ T cells sorted from blood, taken at approximately week 51, from a patient treated with tofacitinib. This receptor was obtained from a human donor with alopecia areata. The CDR3 reads CASSLRGVNTDTQYF. As DNA, the CDR3 is TGCGCCAGCAGCTTGCGGGGGGTTAACACAGATACGCAGTATTTT.